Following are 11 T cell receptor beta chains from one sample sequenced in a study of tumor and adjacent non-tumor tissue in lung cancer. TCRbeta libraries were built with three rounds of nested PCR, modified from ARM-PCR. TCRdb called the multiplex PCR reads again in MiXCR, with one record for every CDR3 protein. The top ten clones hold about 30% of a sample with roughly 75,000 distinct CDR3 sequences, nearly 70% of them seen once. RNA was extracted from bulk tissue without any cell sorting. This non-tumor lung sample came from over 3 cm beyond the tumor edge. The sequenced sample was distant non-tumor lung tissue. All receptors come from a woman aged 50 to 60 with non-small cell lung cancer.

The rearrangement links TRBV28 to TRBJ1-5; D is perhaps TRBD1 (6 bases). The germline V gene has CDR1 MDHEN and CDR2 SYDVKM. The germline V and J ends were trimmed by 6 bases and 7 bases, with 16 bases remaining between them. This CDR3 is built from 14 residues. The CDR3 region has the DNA TGTGCCAGCAGACCTACAGGGAAATGGCAGCCCCAGCATTTT. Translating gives CASRPTGKWQPQHF.

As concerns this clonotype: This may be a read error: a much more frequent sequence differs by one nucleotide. In DNA form, the CDR3 reads TGCAGCGTTATTCCCCTGGCGTATCGGGGGACTGAAGCTTTCTTT. Translation gives CSVIPLAYRGTEAFF. The rearrangement joins TRBV29-1 to TRBJ1-1; D is possibly TRBD1 (5 bases). The CDR3 loop spans 15 amino acids. CDR1 is SQVTM and CDR2 is ANQGSEA in the germline V gene. V was cut by 5 bases and J by 5 bases, with 21 bases left in between.

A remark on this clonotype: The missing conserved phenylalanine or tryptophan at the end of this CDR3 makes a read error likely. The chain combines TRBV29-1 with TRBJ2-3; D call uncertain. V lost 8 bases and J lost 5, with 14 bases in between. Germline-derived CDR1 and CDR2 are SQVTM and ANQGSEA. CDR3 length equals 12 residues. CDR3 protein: CSIAEPIDTQYS. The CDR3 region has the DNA TGCAGCATTGCGGAGCCGATAGATACGCAGTATTCT.

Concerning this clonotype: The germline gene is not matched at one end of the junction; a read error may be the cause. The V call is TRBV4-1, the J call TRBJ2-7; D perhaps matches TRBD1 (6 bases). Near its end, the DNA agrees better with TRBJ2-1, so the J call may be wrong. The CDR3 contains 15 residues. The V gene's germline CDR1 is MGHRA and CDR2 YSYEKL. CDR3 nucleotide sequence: TGCGCCAGGAGCCCCGGGACATCCACCCCCTACGAGCAGTTCTTC. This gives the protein CARSPGTSTPYEQFF.

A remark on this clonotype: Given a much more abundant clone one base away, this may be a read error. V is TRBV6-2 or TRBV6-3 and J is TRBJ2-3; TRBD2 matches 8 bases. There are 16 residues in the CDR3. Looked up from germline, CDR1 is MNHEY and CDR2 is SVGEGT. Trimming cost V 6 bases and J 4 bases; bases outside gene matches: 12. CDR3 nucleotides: TGTGCCAGCAGATACAGCGGGAGTAAATTCGCAGATACGCAGTATTTT. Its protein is CASRYSGSKFADTQYF.

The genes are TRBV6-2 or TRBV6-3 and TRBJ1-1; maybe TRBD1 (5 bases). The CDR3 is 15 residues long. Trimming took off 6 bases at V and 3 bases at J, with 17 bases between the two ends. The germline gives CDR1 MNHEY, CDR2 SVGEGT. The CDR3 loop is CASRGDRGGYTEAFF. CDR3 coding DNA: TGTGCCAGCAGAGGTGACAGAGGAGGGTACACTGAAGCTTTCTTT.

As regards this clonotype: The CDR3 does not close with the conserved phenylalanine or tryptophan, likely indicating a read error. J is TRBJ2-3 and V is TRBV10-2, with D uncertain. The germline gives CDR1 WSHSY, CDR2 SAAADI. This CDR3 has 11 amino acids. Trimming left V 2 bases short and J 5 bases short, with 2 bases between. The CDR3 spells CASSEGDTQYL. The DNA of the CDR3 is TGCGCCAGCAGTGAGGGAGATACGCAGTATTTA.

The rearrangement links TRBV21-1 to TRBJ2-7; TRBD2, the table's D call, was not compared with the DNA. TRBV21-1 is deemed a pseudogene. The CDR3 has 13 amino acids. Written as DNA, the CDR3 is TGTGCCAGCAGAGCGGGAGGGCCCTACGAGCAGTACTTC. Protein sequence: CASRAGGPYEQYF.

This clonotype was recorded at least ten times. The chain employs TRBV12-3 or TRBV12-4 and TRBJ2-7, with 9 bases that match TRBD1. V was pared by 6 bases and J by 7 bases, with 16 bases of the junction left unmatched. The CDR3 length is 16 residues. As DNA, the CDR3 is TGTGCCAGCAGCACTAGGCTTCTGGGACAGGGTGGAGAGCAGTACTTC. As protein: CASSTRLLGQGGEQYF.

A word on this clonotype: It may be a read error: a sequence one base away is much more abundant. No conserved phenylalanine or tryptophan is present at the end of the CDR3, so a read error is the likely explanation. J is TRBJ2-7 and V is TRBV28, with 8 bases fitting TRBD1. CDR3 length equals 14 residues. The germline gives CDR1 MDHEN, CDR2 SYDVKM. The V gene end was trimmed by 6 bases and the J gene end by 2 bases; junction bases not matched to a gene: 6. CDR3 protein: CASSRSGQAYEQYL. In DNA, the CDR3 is TGTGCCAGCAGCCGATCGGGACAGGCCTACGAGCAGTACCTC.

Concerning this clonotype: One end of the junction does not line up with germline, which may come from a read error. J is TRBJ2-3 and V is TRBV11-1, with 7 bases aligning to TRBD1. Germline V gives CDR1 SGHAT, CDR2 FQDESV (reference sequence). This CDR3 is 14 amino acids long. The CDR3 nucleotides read TGTGCCGGCAGCTTAGCGACCGGGACAGATATACAGTATTTT. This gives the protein CAGSLATGTDIQYF.